This passage covers 15 T cell receptor beta chains from one sample sequenced in a study of cytomegalovirus exposure and HLA in healthy donors. Both 60 Vbeta primers and 13 Jbeta primers went into the PCR. Some clones are missing from TCRdb's copy, which holds only in-frame ones; the method was immunoSEQ multiplex PCR. This table holds roughly 190,000 clones, roughly 80% found once. The sequenced sample consisted of PBMCs. The receptor set was obtained from a female donor in good health and CMV-seronegative.

Details on this clone: A junction boundary mismatches the germline segment, possibly from a read error. The V gene is TRBV7-7, the J gene TRBJ2-5; no definite D call. The CDR3 is 12 residues long. CDR1 is SSHAT, CDR2 FNYEAQ, per germline (reference sequence). The CDR3 protein is CASSLLGETQYF. The CDR3 coding sequence is TGTGCTAGCAGCTTACTCGGAGAGACCCAGTACTTC.

This clone came up once. The gene calls are TRBV5-1 and TRBJ1-2; D is possibly TRBD1 (6 bases). The CDR3 totals 13 residues. Looked up from germline, CDR1 is SGHRS and CDR2 is YFSETQ. Trimming removed 2 bases from V and 5 bases from J, with 10 bases in between. The CDR3 region has the DNA TGCGCCAGCAGCTTAGGGACAACTTATGGCTACACCTTC. Protein product: CASSLGTTYGYTF. The full variable domain, its missing parts supplied by reference TRBV5-1 and TRBJ1-2, is KAGVTQTPRYLIKTRGQQVTLSCSPISGHRSVSWYQQTPGQGLQFLFEYFSETQRNKGNFPGRFSGRQFSNSRSEMNVSTLELGDSALYLCASSLGTTYGYTFGSGTRLTVV.

This clone was detected only once. The chain recombines TRBV11-2 with TRBJ1-1; no firm D call. The CDR3 length is 15 residues. Trimming stripped 1 base from V and 2 bases from J, with 11 bases between. Germline loops: CDR1 SGHAT, CDR2 FQNNGV. The chain's CDR3 is CASSLVRGNNTEAFF. CDR3 bases: TGTGCCAGCAGCTTAGTTCGGGGTAACAACACTGAAGCTTTCTTT.

The V call is TRBV19, the J call TRBJ2-7, with D hard to call. Germline CDR1 reads LNHDA; CDR2 reads SQIVND (reference sequence). V shed 6 bases and J shed 3 bases, with 6 bases lying between them. The CDR3 is 11 amino acids. The CDR3 is CASSQNYEQYF. CDR3 sequence (DNA): TGTGCCAGTAGCCAAAACTACGAGCAGTACTTC.

This clone was seen only once. The chain joins TRBV30 to TRBJ1-6; maybe TRBD1 (5 bases). This CDR3 contains 12 residues. The germline V gene has CDR1 GTSNPN and CDR2 SVGIG (reference sequence). Trimming removed 1 base from V and 16 bases from J, with 14 bases in between. As DNA, the CDR3 is TGTGCCTGGAGTGAAGGAAGGGGCCAGCTCCACTTT. Protein: CAWSEGRGQLHF. Using reference TRBV30 and TRBJ1-6 for the parts outside the CDR3, the full variable domain is SQTIHQWPATLVQPVGSPLSLECTVEGTSNPNLYWYRQAAGRGLQLLFYSVGIGQISSEVPQNLSASRPQDRQFILSSKKLLLSDSGFYLCAWSEGRGQLHFGNGTRLTVT.

The V and J genes are TRBV7-9 and TRBJ2-7, with 8 bases aligning to TRBD1. The CDR3 has 11 amino acids. After removal of 11 bases from V and 6 bases from J, the junction contained 6 bases not matched to a gene. CDR1 and CDR2 from the germline V gene are SEHNR and FQNEAQ (reference sequence). The CDR3 loop is CASGTGSEQYF. For the CDR3, the DNA is TGTGCCTCCGGGACAGGTAGCGAGCAGTACTTC.

Only a few counts were recorded for this clone. V gene TRBV6-4 combines with J gene TRBJ2-1, with 11 positions matching TRBD1. The CDR3 is 15 residues long. Germline V lookup: CDR1 MRHNA, CDR2 SNTAGT. V lost 5 bases and J lost 6; bases outside the gene matches: 6. The CDR3 protein is CASSSGQGAPNEQFF. The CDR3 DNA reads TGTGCCAGCAGTTCCGGACAGGGGGCGCCCAATGAGCAGTTCTTC.

J is TRBJ2-7 and V is TRBV28; 9 nucleotides agree with TRBD1. V dropped 5 bases and J dropped 3; count of bases not matched to a gene: 5. Germline CDR1 MDHEN, CDR2 SYDVKM. This CDR3 has 14 residues. This CDR3 is CASSTPGQGYEQYF. DNA for the CDR3: TGTGCCAGCAGTACCCCGGGACAGGGCTACGAGCAGTACTTC.

This chain connects TRBV5-4 to TRBJ1-2; possibly TRBD1 for D (5 bases). The CDR3 totals 16 residues. Germline-derived CDR1 and CDR2 are SGHNT and YYREEE (reference sequence). Trimming took 0 bases from V and 6 from J, leaving 18 bases between them. CDR3 coding DNA: TGTGCCAGCAGCTTGGATGCTGGCAGGGCCATGAATGGCTACACCTTC. The encoded protein is CASSLDAGRAMNGYTF. The whole variable domain, remainder taken from reference TRBV5-4 and TRBJ1-2, is ETGVTQSPTHLIKTRGQQVTLRCSSQSGHNTVSWYQQALGQGPQFIFQYYREEENGRGNFPPRFSGLQFPNYSSELNVNALELDDSALYLCASSLDAGRAMNGYTFGSGTRLTVV.

This clone appeared once. The chain has TRBV5-1 and TRBJ1-2; D is undetermined. Germline V gene data show CDR1 as SGHRS and CDR2 as YFSETQ. V was cut by 0 bases and J by 8 bases, with 14 bases left in between. The CDR3 is made up of 14 amino acids. In nucleotides, the CDR3 is TGCGCCAGCAGCTTGGTTTTAGCCTCAGAGGGCTACACCTTC. Protein: CASSLVLASEGYTF.

The V gene is TRBV4-3, the J gene TRBJ1-4; 11 nucleotides agree with TRBD1. V gave up 1 base and J gave up 10 bases; unmatched junction bases: 5. Germline CDR1 reads LGHNA; CDR2 reads YSLEER. The CDR3 covers 15 residues. The CDR3 nucleotides read TGCGCCAGCAGCCAAGTCGGGACAGGGGGGACAAAACTGTTTTTT. Translated: CASSQVGTGGTKLFF.

This clone was picked up a small number of times. This sequence joins TRBV10-3 and TRBJ1-1; 9 bases agree with TRBD1. J lost 3 bases, V lost 6 bases, and 11 bases had no gene match. Germline V gene data show CDR1 as ENHRY and CDR2 as SYGVKD. This CDR3 has 16 amino acids. The CDR3 nucleotides are TGTGCCATCAGGCCGACAGGGGGAGGTTTAGACACTGAAGCTTTCTTT. This translates into CAIRPTGGGLDTEAFF.

This clone was seen only a few times. The genes are TRBV10-1 and TRBJ2-3; TRBD2 agrees at 8 bases. The CDR3 runs to 14 residues. CDR1 and CDR2 (germline): WNHNN, SYGVQD (reference sequence). V was clipped by 8 bases and J by 0 bases; unmatched bases: 4. CDR3 bases: TGCGCCAGCGGGGGACTAGTCAGCACAGATACGCAGTATTTT. Translated, it gives CASGGLVSTDTQYF.

The rearrangement joins TRBV28 to TRBJ2-7; D unresolved. The CDR3 sequence is 13 residues long. The V and J ends lost 6 bases and 5 bases respectively, with 14 bases between them. CDR1 and CDR2 from the germline V gene are MDHEN and SYDVKM. The CDR3 here is CASSPPGAHEQYF. CDR3 bases: TGTGCCAGCAGCCCACCTGGAGCCCACGAGCAGTACTTC.

As regards this clone: The sample carries other DNA sequences with the same CDR3. The chain employs TRBV7-9 and TRBJ2-7; D unclear. The CDR3 extends over 11 amino acids. CDR1 is SEHNR, CDR2 FQNEAQ, per germline (reference sequence). V was shortened by 5 bases and J by 1 base, with 3 bases between the two germline ends. Here the CDR3 DNA reads TGTGCCAGCAGCCCTTCCTACGAGCAGTACTTC. As protein: CASSPSYEQYF. Together with reference TRBV7-9 and TRBJ2-7, the CDR3 gives the full variable domain: DTGVSQNPRHKITKRGQNVTFRCDPISEHNRLYWYRQTLGQGPEFLTYFQNEAQLEKSRLLSDRFSAERPKGSFSTLEIQRTEQGDSAMYLCASSPSYEQYFGPGTRLTVT.